The 30 T cell receptor beta chains presented below share a single source sample, sequenced in a study of cytomegalovirus exposure and HLA in healthy donors (dated by TCRdb to the late 2010s). Library prep was done by the immunoSEQ multiplex PCR assay. The multiplex PCR relied on a mix of 60 forward primers for TCR Vbeta segments and 13 reverse primers for TCR Jbeta segments. The immuneACCESS repertoire file appears here via TCRdb, limited to in-frame rearrangements. These files lack a portion of the clones; in checked studies, under half of the deficit traces to unresolved V genes, and the cause of the others is not known. The sample includes about 200,000 clones, with about four fifths observed a single time. The ten top clones hold 1.5% to 2% of the sample. Sequencing was done on a sample of PBMCs. Receptor source: a woman under 30 in good health and CMV-seronegative.

J is TRBJ1-3 and V is TRBV7-9; D is unresolved. This CDR3 region has 16 residues. V dropped 3 bases and J dropped 0 bases, with 12 bases sitting between them. Germline values: CDR1 SEHNR, CDR2 FQNEAQ (reference sequence). In DNA form, the CDR3 reads TGTGCCAGCAGCTTTGAAACCGCGGTCTCTGGAAACACCATATATTTT. It codes for CASSFETAVSGNTIYF.

In nucleotides, the CDR3 is TGCAGCGTCCGTGGGACAGGGGAACACTCTGAAAAACTGTTTTTT. Its protein is CSVRGTGEHSEKLFF. The chain is built from TRBV29-1 and TRBJ1-4; 10 bases line up with TRBD1. V trimming: 6 bases; J trimming: 7 bases; junction bases outside the gene matches: 11. The CDR3 consists of 15 residues. Per the germline V gene, CDR1 is SQVTM and CDR2 is ANQGSEA.

The chain employs TRBV18 and TRBJ1-2, with 7 bases lining up with TRBD1. Trimming cost V 1 base and J 4 bases; bases outside gene matches: 12. This CDR3 contains 17 residues. Germline V gene lookup returns CDR1 KGHSH and CDR2 LQKENI. The CDR3 here is CASSPQERGGTAYGYTF. For the CDR3, the DNA is TGTGCCAGCTCACCACAGGAGAGGGGCGGGACAGCCTATGGCTACACCTTC.

The rearrangement joins TRBV6-1 to TRBJ1-2; a weak D match, TRBD1 (6 bases). The CDR3 has 14 residues. Germline assignment: CDR1 MNHNS and CDR2 SASEGT. V was clipped by 5 bases and J by 6 bases, with 16 bases between them. In DNA form, the CDR3 reads TGTGCCAGCAGTTATGGTTCTGGGGGCGATGGCTACACCTTC. Its translation: CASSYGSGGDGYTF.

V and J are TRBV18 and TRBJ1-2; D is unresolved. Trimming took off 5 bases at V and 1 base at J, with 8 bases between the two ends. The CDR3 consists of 13 residues. Germline CDR1 reads KGHSH; CDR2 reads LQKENI. The CDR3 loop is CASSEAVNYGYTF. The CDR3 nucleotides are TGTGCCAGCTCAGAGGCAGTTAACTATGGCTACACCTTC.

This chain links TRBV6-5 with TRBJ2-5; TRBD2 agrees at 13 bases. The CDR3 consists of 16 residues. Germline CDR1 and CDR2: MNHEY and SVGAGI. The ends lost 2 bases at V and 4 bases at J; junction bases unmatched: 4. This chain's CDR3 is CASSYGRLAGGETQYF. In DNA form, the CDR3 reads TGTGCCAGCAGTTACGGTCGACTAGCGGGAGGAGAGACCCAGTACTTC.

V is TRBV4-1 and J is TRBJ1-2; no clear D. The CDR3 is 13 amino acids. CDR1 is MGHRA and CDR2 is YSYEKL in the germline V gene. The V and J ends lost 1 base and 4 bases respectively, with 7 bases between them. CDR3 in amino acids: CASSQGSGYGYTF. CDR3 DNA: TGCGCCAGCAGCCAAGGTTCCGGCTATGGCTACACCTTC.

The genes are TRBV11-2 and TRBJ2-1, with 13 bases identical to TRBD2. This CDR3 comprises 17 residues. From germline, CDR1 is SGHAT and CDR2 FQNNGV. V dropped 1 base and J dropped 10; count of bases not matched to a gene: 10. The CDR3 sequence: CASSLGRTSGSTGEQFF. CDR3 sequence (DNA): TGTGCCAGCAGCTTAGGCCGGACTAGCGGGAGCACAGGGGAGCAGTTCTTC.

This chain links TRBV10-3 with TRBJ2-5, with D perhaps TRBD1 (7 bases). There are 15 residues in the CDR3. Trimming removed 0 bases from V and 11 bases from J, with 19 bases in between. CDR1 and CDR2 from the germline V gene are ENHRY and SYGVKD. The CDR3 loop reads CAISESTVTGEEQYF. The CDR3 DNA sequence: TGTGCCATCAGTGAGTCCACCGTAACAGGGGAGGAGCAGTACTTC.

The chain uses TRBV7-2 and TRBJ1-1; TRBD1 agrees at 7 bases. Germline V gene lookup returns CDR1 SGHTA and CDR2 FQGNSA. The CDR3 totals 15 residues. The V segment lost 2 bases and the J segment 4 bases; nucleotides outside the gene matches: 7. The CDR3 sequence is CASSLKAQGSTEAFF. CDR3 nucleotides: TGTGCCAGCAGCTTAAAAGCACAGGGGAGCACTGAAGCTTTCTTT.

The chain combines TRBV15 with TRBJ1-1; unclear D gene. The CDR3 extends over 14 amino acids. V lost 0 bases and J 6 bases, leaving 11 bases between the germline ends. Germline V gene data show CDR1 as LNHNV and CDR2 as YYDKDF (reference sequence). CDR3 sequence reads: CATSRDTEVPEAFF. In nucleotides, the CDR3 is TGTGCCACCAGCAGAGATACCGAGGTCCCTGAAGCTTTCTTT.

This chain connects TRBV9 to TRBJ2-7, with D tentatively TRBD1 (6 bases). The CDR3 spans 15 residues. Germline loops: CDR1 SGDLS, CDR2 YYNGEE. Trimming took 4 bases from V and 1 from J, leaving 15 bases between them. CDR3 sequence: CASSLKGDSSYEQYF. The CDR3 DNA is TGTGCCAGCAGCCTCAAGGGGGATTCTTCCTACGAGCAGTACTTC.

The chain has TRBV9 and TRBJ2-2; TRBD1 might be the D (6 bases). There are 16 residues in the CDR3. The V and J ends lost 1 base and 2 bases respectively, with 12 bases between them. Germline values: CDR1 SGDLS, CDR2 YYNGEE. The CDR3 loop reads CASSVSTGDNTGELFF. The CDR3 region has the DNA TGTGCCAGCAGCGTATCGACAGGCGATAACACCGGGGAGCTGTTTTTT.

The chain couples TRBV15 to TRBJ2-5, with 9 nucleotides matching TRBD2. The V gene's germline CDR1 is LNHNV and CDR2 YYDKDF (reference sequence). V gave up 0 bases and J gave up 1 base; unmatched junction bases: 3. The CDR3 length is 16 residues. The CDR3 protein is CATSRDPGLAQETQYF. The CDR3 nucleotides are TGTGCCACCAGCAGAGATCCGGGACTAGCCCAAGAGACCCAGTACTTC.

This clone was counted only a few times. The chain carries TRBV4-3 and TRBJ2-1, with TRBD1 as a possible D gene (5 bases). Germline V lookup: CDR1 LGHNA, CDR2 YSLEER. CDR3 length equals 16 residues. V was pared by 3 bases and J by 0 bases, with 12 bases between. The CDR3 reads CASSHPTESSYNEQFF. CDR3 nucleotides: TGCGCCAGCAGCCATCCGACAGAGAGCTCCTACAATGAGCAGTTCTTC.

The genes are TRBV10-2 and TRBJ1-1, with D perhaps TRBD1 (5 bases). The CDR3 runs 14 residues. Germline V gene data show CDR1 as WSHSY and CDR2 as SAAADI. Trimming took 6 bases from V and 6 from J, leaving 17 bases between them. The CDR3 sequence: CASSLQGAGAEAFF. The CDR3 nucleotides are TGCGCCAGCAGCCTTCAGGGAGCGGGGGCTGAAGCTTTCTTT.

V usage is TRBV15 and J usage is TRBJ2-3, with TRBD2 matching 10 bases. Germline values: CDR1 LNHNV, CDR2 YYDKDF (reference sequence). There are 17 residues in the CDR3. J gave up 5 bases and V 0 bases, and 8 bases lay outside the gene matches. CDR3 sequence (DNA): TGTGCCACCAGCAGAGAGACGGGACTAGCGCGGCTAGATACGCAGTATTTT. Translation: CATSRETGLARLDTQYF.

The genes are TRBV30 and TRBJ2-5; 9 bases align to TRBD2. The germline V gene has CDR1 GTSNPN and CDR2 SVGIG (reference sequence). After removal of 4 bases from V and 3 bases from J, the junction contained 3 bases not matched to a gene. The CDR3 covers 13 residues. CDR3 DNA sequence: TGTGCCTGGAATGGCGGGGGGGAAGAGACCCAGTACTTC. Its translation is CAWNGGGEETQYF. Drawing the rest from reference TRBV30 and TRBJ2-5, the complete variable domain is SQTIHQWPATLVQPVGSPLSLECTVEGTSNPNLYWYRQAAGRGLQLLFYSVGIGQISSEVPQNLSASRPQDRQFILSSKKLLLSDSGFYLCAWNGGGEETQYFGPGTRLLVL.

V and J are TRBV10-2 and TRBJ2-2; 7 positions agree with TRBD2. Trimming took 2 bases from V and 5 from J; bases not matched to a gene: 11. Germline CDR1 reads WSHSY; CDR2 reads SAAADI. This CDR3 has 17 residues. The DNA of the CDR3 is TGCGCCAGCAGTGAGATTCCTTTAGGGGAGGGAACCGGGGAGCTGTTTTTT. This gives the protein CASSEIPLGEGTGELFF.

The chain combines TRBV28 with TRBJ2-7, with D tentatively TRBD2 (5 bases). The CDR3 covers 15 residues. Trimming left V 6 bases short and J 3 bases short, with 18 bases between. Germline V CDR1 and CDR2: MDHEN, SYDVKM. CDR3 in amino acids: CASSLKEVSYYEQYF. CDR3 coding DNA: TGTGCCAGCAGCCTTAAGGAGGTTTCCTACTACGAGCAGTACTTC.

The chain has TRBV7-2 and TRBJ2-1; 16 bases are a match to TRBD2. CDR3 size: 19 residues. Germline V CDR1 and CDR2: SGHTA, FQGNSA. Unmatched junction bases numbered 7, after V lost 0 bases and J lost 5 bases. CDR3 sequence reads: CASSLAPRGLAGGHNEQFF. CDR3 DNA: TGTGCCAGCAGCTTAGCTCCCAGGGGACTAGCGGGAGGGCACAATGAGCAGTTCTTC.

The rearrangement uses TRBV30 and TRBJ2-5; 11 bases fit TRBD2. The CDR3 has 14 residues. The J segment lost 6 bases and the V segment lost 1 base, leaving 4 bases of the junction unmatched. Germline V gives CDR1 GTSNPN, CDR2 SVGIG (reference sequence). CDR3 sequence reads: CAWSALAGGKTQYF. CDR3 sequence (DNA): TGTGCCTGGAGTGCGCTAGCGGGGGGAAAGACCCAGTACTTC.

The chain recombines TRBV11-2 with TRBJ2-3; 7 nucleotides align to TRBD2. J lost 3 bases, V lost 0 bases, and 9 bases had no gene match. Germline CDR1 reads SGHAT; CDR2 reads FQNNGV. The CDR3 is 17 amino acids. The CDR3 protein is CASSLDALGGGTDTQYF. CDR3 sequence (DNA): TGTGCCAGCAGCTTAGATGCTCTTGGGGGAGGGACAGATACGCAGTATTTT.

The chain combines TRBV2 with TRBJ2-3; D may be TRBD2 (7 bases). The CDR3 is made up of 16 amino acids. V was pared by 6 bases and J by 3 bases, with 19 bases between. CDR1 and CDR2 (germline): SNHLY, FYNNEI. Here the CDR3 DNA reads TGTGCCAGCAGCCCATTTGGGCGGGGGCTGACAGATACGCAGTATTTT. Its protein product is CASSPFGRGLTDTQYF.

This clone was seen a handful of times. This chain connects TRBV4-2 to TRBJ2-1; 8 nucleotides agree with TRBD2. Germline V gene sequence: CDR1 LGHNA, CDR2 YNFKEQ. The CDR3 runs to 20 residues. Trimming cost V 1 base and J 0 bases; bases outside gene matches: 14. CDR3 in amino acids: CASSQGTLADGMSSYNEQFF. DNA for the CDR3: TGTGCCAGCAGCCAAGGGACACTAGCGGACGGTATGAGCTCCTACAATGAGCAGTTCTTC.

The rearrangement uses TRBV5-1 and TRBJ2-1; 14 bases are a match to TRBD2. Losses at the gene ends were 4 bases for V and 9 bases for J; bases not matched to a gene: 12. The CDR3 totals 17 residues. CDR1 is SGHRS and CDR2 is YFSETQ in the germline V gene. The CDR3 DNA reads as TGCGCCAGCAGCCCTGATCAGGGACTAGCGGGAGTGGGTGAGCAGTTCTTC. It specifies CASSPDQGLAGVGEQFF.

The chain carries TRBV6-8 and TRBJ2-7; 8 bases fit TRBD2. Germline CDR1 is MNHGY and CDR2 is SAAAGT. V gave up 5 bases and J gave up 9 bases; unmatched junction bases: 21. The CDR3 runs to 17 residues. CDR3 sequence (DNA): TGTGCCAGCAGTCGCAGGACAAGTACTTACGGGGGGGCAGGGCAGTACTTC. The encoded protein is CASSRRTSTYGGAGQYF.

The chain has TRBV2 and TRBJ1-2; the D gene is possibly TRBD1 (5 bases). Trimming removed 8 bases from V and 4 bases from J, with 11 bases in between. There are 12 residues in the CDR3. Germline CDR1 reads SNHLY; CDR2 reads FYNNEI. The CDR3 DNA is TGTGCCAGCGCCGGGGGACCCTATGGCTACACCTTC. It is translated as CASAGGPYGYTF.

The rearrangement links TRBV28 to TRBJ2-7, with 8 bases matching TRBD1. The CDR3 has 15 amino acids. The junction had 5 bases not matched to a gene; V was cut back by 4 bases and J by 0 bases. CDR1 and CDR2 from the germline V gene are MDHEN and SYDVKM. CDR3 region: CASSSGQVISYEQYF. For the CDR3, the DNA is TGTGCCAGCAGTTCGGGACAGGTGATCTCCTACGAGCAGTACTTC.

This chain joins TRBV7-2 and TRBJ2-1; D may be TRBD1 (6 bases). CDR1 and CDR2 from the germline V gene are SGHTA and FQGNSA. There are 15 residues in the CDR3. Trimming shortened V by 5 bases and J by 6 bases, and 17 bases separated the two germline ends. The CDR3 region has the DNA TGTGCCAGCAGCGAAGACAGGACCTCCATCAATGAGCAGTTCTTC. This sequence encodes CASSEDRTSINEQFF.